A single sample is the source of the 27 T cell receptor beta chains below, sequenced in a study of blood T cells in healthy people across ages (dated by TCRdb to between 2014 and 2017). Library preparation employed 5' RACE. Sequencing took place on an Illumina HiSeq 2500. A second PCR of about 7 to 12 cycles was performed with a sample-barcoded 5' primer and a J-beta primer mix. TCRdb reworked the public reads: Q25 trimming with fastp, MiXCR clone assembly, productive beta chains retained. CDR3 protein sequences are deduplicated, and each keeps its most common genes and DNA. This sample comprises about 800,000 distinct CDR3 sequences, 46% of them detected only once. 15% to 20% of the sample lies in the top ten. The source material was blood. The origin of the receptors is a man at least 80 years old in good health.

The V gene is TRBV4-2, the J gene TRBJ2-7; TRBD2 aligns across 10 bases. Germline lookup yields CDR1 LGHNA and CDR2 YNFKEQ. This CDR3 has 15 residues. The V and J ends lost 4 bases and 2 bases, in that order; junction bases with no gene match: 5. The DNA of the CDR3 is TGTGCCAGCAGCCTGGGAGCGGGAGGGCCCTACGAGCAGTACTTC. Residues: CASSLGAGGPYEQYF.

The chain joins TRBV5-8 to TRBJ1-5; D may be TRBD1 (5 bases). CDR1 and CDR2 from the germline V gene are SGHTS and YDEGEE. Deletions cut 4 bases from V and 6 bases from J, with 17 bases between. This CDR3 region has 15 residues. The CDR3 DNA is TGTGCCAGCAGCGCCGGGACGGTCACACGTCAGCCCCAGCATTTT. Its protein product is CASSAGTVTRQPQHF.

CDR3 bases: TGTGCCATCAGTGAGTCGAAAGGTGGCAGGGGAGAAGAGACCCAGTACTTC. Amino acid sequence: CAISESKGGRGEETQYF. The chain employs TRBV10-3 and TRBJ2-5, with a possible D match to TRBD1 (6 bases). The V end lost 0 bases, the J end lost 3 bases, and 17 bases lay between the germline ends. This CDR3 has 17 residues. CDR1 is ENHRY and CDR2 is SYGVKD in the germline V gene.

The chain uses TRBV5-5 and TRBJ1-2; 8 bases agree with TRBD1. The trim removed 3 bases at V and 3 bases at J, leaving 7 bases unmatched. CDR1 and CDR2 (germline): SGHKS, YYEKEE (reference sequence). The CDR3 loop spans 15 amino acids. CDR3 sequence reads: CASSSGGGGDYGYTF. The CDR3, as DNA: TGTGCCAGCAGCTCAGGGGGCGGGGGCGACTATGGCTACACCTTC.

This clonotype was observed once. This may arise from a read error, as a much more abundant clone is one base away. V gene TRBV10-3 combines with J gene TRBJ1-1, with 8 bases that match TRBD1. The CDR3 spans 18 residues. V gave up 0 bases and J gave up 6 bases; unmatched junction bases: 15. Looked up from germline, CDR1 is ENHRY and CDR2 is SYGVKD. CDR3 loop: CAISESYGTGRQNAEAFF. CDR3 nucleotides: TGTGCCATCAGTGAGTCCTACGGGACAGGAAGACAAAACGCTGAAGCTTTCTTT.

V gene TRBV5-1 combines with J gene TRBJ2-1; D is perhaps TRBD2 (7 bases). The V end was cut by 6 bases, the J end by 8 bases, with 21 bases between. Germline V gene lookup returns CDR1 SGHRS and CDR2 YFSETQ. The CDR3 contains 15 residues. CDR3 sequence: CASNKGEGKDHEQFF. In DNA form, the CDR3 reads TGCGCCAGCAACAAGGGGGAGGGGAAGGACCATGAGCAGTTCTTC.

The J gene is TRBJ2-1, the V gene TRBV19; D unresolved. Germline V gene sequence: CDR1 LNHDA, CDR2 SQIVND (reference sequence). The CDR3 totals 16 residues. Trimming removed 6 bases from V and 6 bases from J, with 21 bases in between. The CDR3 is CASSSSNLEWGNEQFF. CDR3 coding DNA: TGTGCCAGTAGCTCGTCAAACCTAGAATGGGGCAATGAGCAGTTCTTC.

The V call is TRBV2, the J call TRBJ1-2; D possibly corresponds to TRBD1 (6 bases). CDR3 length: 13 residues. V was cut by 4 bases and J by 5 bases, with 11 bases left in between. Germline-derived CDR1 and CDR2 are SNHLY and FYNNEI. CDR3 sequence: CASSADRRYGYTF. In DNA form, the CDR3 reads TGTGCCAGCAGTGCCGACAGGAGATATGGCTACACCTTC. The whole variable domain, filled in from reference TRBV2 and TRBJ1-2, reads EPEVTQTPSHQVTQMGQEVILRCVPISNHLYFYWYRQILGQKVEFLVSFYNNEISEKSEIFDDQFSVERPDGSNFTLKIRSTKLEDSAMYFCASSADRRYGYTFGSGTRLTVV.

This chain joins TRBV9 and TRBJ1-2; 7 bases line up with TRBD1. In germline, CDR1 is SGDLS, CDR2 YYNGEE. This CDR3 region has 18 residues. V lost 0 bases, J lost 3 bases, and 14 bases stayed unmatched. The CDR3, as DNA: TGTGCCAGCAGCGTAGTAACGATTGACAGGGTCAGAGACTATGGCTACACCTTC. This sequence encodes CASSVVTIDRVRDYGYTF.

The chain employs TRBV18 and TRBJ2-7; 8 bases are a match to TRBD2. The V gene end was trimmed by 2 bases and the J gene end by 5 bases; junction bases not matched to a gene: 5. Germline V gene lookup returns CDR1 KGHSH and CDR2 LQKENI. The CDR3 loop spans 14 amino acids. The chain's CDR3 is CASSPSGRENEQYF. CDR3 in DNA: TGTGCCAGCTCACCAAGCGGGAGAGAAAACGAGCAGTACTTC.

This clonotype showed up just a few times. The rearrangement joins TRBV4-3 to TRBJ2-1, with a tentative D call TRBD1 (5 bases). This CDR3 is 16 amino acids long. Germline V gene lookup returns CDR1 LGHNA and CDR2 YSLEER. Trimming took off 0 bases at V and 7 bases at J, with 16 bases between the two ends. The CDR3 reads CASSQDFGRARNEQFF. The DNA for the CDR3 is TGCGCCAGCAGCCAAGATTTCGGCAGGGCTAGGAATGAGCAGTTCTTC.

This clonotype was recorded only once. The chain links TRBV2 to TRBJ1-1, with D uncertain. Germline V gene data show CDR1 as SNHLY and CDR2 as FYNNEI. The CDR3 sequence is 13 residues long. The germline V and J ends were trimmed by 2 bases and 1 base, with 5 bases remaining between them. CDR3 loop: CASSEQQNTEAFF. CDR3 DNA sequence: TGTGCCAGCAGTGAACAGCAGAACACTGAAGCTTTCTTT.

The chain has TRBV6-6 and TRBJ2-1, with D possibly matching TRBD1 (5 bases). There are 12 residues in the CDR3. V lost 2 bases and J lost 8, with 7 bases in between. Germline CDR1 reads MNHNY; CDR2 reads SVGAGI (reference sequence). CDR3 region: CASSYQGDEQFF. CDR3 DNA sequence: TGTGCCAGCAGTTACCAGGGTGATGAGCAGTTCTTC.

This clonotype appeared a single time. The V and J genes are TRBV6-2 or TRBV6-3 and TRBJ2-7, with 9 bases fitting TRBD2. The CDR3 has 17 amino acids. CDR1 and CDR2 (germline): MNHEY, SVGEGT. V was clipped by 6 bases and J by 2 bases; unmatched bases: 14. This CDR3 reads CASSRHATSGITYEQYF. DNA for the CDR3: TGTGCCAGCAGCCGACACGCGACTAGCGGAATCACCTACGAGCAGTACTTC.

The V call is TRBV7-2, the J call TRBJ2-4; 7 bases match TRBD1. The CDR3 runs 14 residues. The V segment lost 3 bases and the J segment 3 bases; nucleotides outside the gene matches: 2. The germline CDR1 and CDR2 sequences are SGHTA and FQGNSA. The CDR3 spells CASSFGTVKNIQYF. CDR3 coding DNA: TGTGCCAGCAGCTTCGGGACAGTCAAAAACATTCAGTACTTC.

This clonotype was seen many times. The chain employs TRBV15 and TRBJ2-3, with 7 nucleotides matching TRBD1. Germline V gene lookup returns CDR1 LNHNV and CDR2 YYDKDF (reference sequence). J lost 6 bases, V lost 0 bases, and 0 bases had no gene match. There are 13 residues in the CDR3. The CDR3, as DNA: TGTGCCACCAGCAGAGACAGGGGGGATACGCAGTATTTT. Translating gives CATSRDRGDTQYF.

The V and J genes are TRBV7-7 and TRBJ2-3; D tentatively fits TRBD1 or TRBD2 (5 bases each). CDR1 and CDR2 from the germline V gene are SSHAT and FNYEAQ (reference sequence). This CDR3 region has 18 residues. Trimming shortened V by 5 bases and J by 1 base, and 22 bases separated the two germline ends. The CDR3 reads CASSPPGRCLDRTDTQYF. CDR3 bases: TGTGCCAGCAGCCCGCCAGGGAGATGTCTCGACCGCACAGATACGCAGTATTTT.

The genes are TRBV5-1 and TRBJ2-1; TRBD1 or TRBD2 may be the D gene (6 bases each). Germline V gene data show CDR1 as SGHRS and CDR2 as YFSETQ. The CDR3 covers 14 residues. Trimming pared 3 bases from V and 5 bases from J, leaving 12 bases between. CDR3 sequence reads: CASSSGAWDNEQFF. Written as DNA, the CDR3 is TGCGCCAGCAGCTCGGGGGCCTGGGACAATGAGCAGTTCTTC.

CDR3 bases: TGTGCCAGCAGCAGTTACGGGAGGGATAACAATGAGCAGTTCTTC. Translating it yields CASSSYGRDNNEQFF. The J gene is TRBJ2-1, the V gene TRBV5-4; 8 bases agree with TRBD2. CDR3 length: 15 residues. The V gene's germline CDR1 is SGHNT and CDR2 YYREEE (reference sequence). V dropped 4 bases and J dropped 5; count of bases not matched to a gene: 8.

The rearrangement links TRBV10-3 to TRBJ1-1, with D possibly matching TRBD1 (6 bases). Germline V gene sequence: CDR1 ENHRY, CDR2 SYGVKD. Trimming stripped 2 bases from V and 11 bases from J, with 18 bases between. The CDR3 sequence is 14 residues long. The CDR3, as DNA: TGTGCCATCAGTGAGGGAGGACAGCAAATGGGGGCTTTCTTT. Amino acid sequence: CAISEGGQQMGAFF.

The rearrangement joins TRBV24-1 to TRBJ2-5, with TRBD2 matching 10 bases. V lost 10 bases to trimming and J lost 3 bases; unmatched junction nucleotides: 7. The CDR3 contains 14 residues. Germline V CDR1 and CDR2: KGHDR, SFDVKD. In nucleotides, the CDR3 is TGTGCCACGTCCGGGACTAGCGTAGAAGAGACCCAGTACTTC. This sequence encodes CATSGTSVEETQYF.

This clonotype was observed at least ten times. The genes are TRBV20-1 and TRBJ2-7, with TRBD1 matching over 9 bases. Germline V gene data show CDR1 as DFQATT and CDR2 as SNEGSKA (reference sequence). With 5 bases clipped from V and 3 bases from J, the junction kept 5 bases outside the gene matches. The CDR3 is made up of 13 amino acids. In DNA, the CDR3 is TGCAGTGCTGTAGGACAGGGGCTCTACGAGCAGTACTTC. This codes for CSAVGQGLYEQYF.

In its sample, this clonotype was seen a few times. This rearrangement joins TRBV4-3 to TRBJ2-7; TRBD2 matches 10 bases. The CDR3 length is 16 residues. V gave up 1 base and J gave up 4 bases; unmatched junction bases: 7. Germline V gene lookup returns CDR1 LGHNA and CDR2 YSLEER. The CDR3 coding sequence is TGCGCCAGCAGCCAAGGCGCTAGCGGGAGTTGGTACGAGCAGTACTTC. This encodes CASSQGASGSWYEQYF.

The V and J genes are TRBV24-1 and TRBJ2-3; 8 nucleotides line up with TRBD1. Germline values: CDR1 KGHDR, CDR2 SFDVKD. J gave up 0 bases and V 4 bases, and 8 bases lay outside the gene matches. The CDR3 is 17 residues long. CDR3 coding DNA: TGTGCCACCAGTGAGCTTGACAGGGGTTCTAGCACAGATACGCAGTATTTT. Encoded protein: CATSELDRGSSTDTQYF.

This sequence joins TRBV11-2 and TRBJ2-5; 9 bases match TRBD1. With V trimmed by 5 bases and J by 5 bases, 9 bases remained unmatched. Germline CDR1 is SGHAT and CDR2 is FQNNGV. CDR3 length: 15 residues. The CDR3 reads CASSAVGQGWETQYF. As DNA, the CDR3 is TGTGCCAGCAGCGCGGTGGGACAGGGATGGGAGACCCAGTACTTC.

The rearrangement uses TRBV30 and TRBJ1-2, with 9 bases that match TRBD1. This CDR3 region has 13 residues. The trim removed 4 bases at V and 8 bases at J, leaving 8 bases unmatched. From germline, CDR1 is GTSNPN and CDR2 SVGIG (reference sequence). The CDR3 DNA reads as TGTGCCTGGAATACAGGGGGCACGGCGGGCTACACCTTC. Translated: CAWNTGGTAGYTF.

The chain recombines TRBV4-2 with TRBJ2-2; maybe TRBD2 (6 bases). The CDR3 is made up of 16 amino acids. From germline, CDR1 is LGHNA and CDR2 YNFKEQ. V was cut by 0 bases and J by 4 bases, with 12 bases left in between. CDR3 coding DNA: TGTGCCAGCAGCCAAGACACTAGCAGTCTCACCGGGGAGCTGTTTTTT. This codes for CASSQDTSSLTGELFF.